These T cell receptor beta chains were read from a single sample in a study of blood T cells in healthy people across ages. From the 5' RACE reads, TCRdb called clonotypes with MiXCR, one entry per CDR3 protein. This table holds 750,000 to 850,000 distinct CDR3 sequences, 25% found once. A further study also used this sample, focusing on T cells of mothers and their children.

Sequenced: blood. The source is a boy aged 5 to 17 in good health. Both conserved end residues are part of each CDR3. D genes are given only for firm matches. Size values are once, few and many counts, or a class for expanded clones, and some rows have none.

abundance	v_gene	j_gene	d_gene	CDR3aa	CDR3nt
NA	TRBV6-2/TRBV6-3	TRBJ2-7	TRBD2	CASSPIGGFREQYF	TGTGCCAGCAGTCCCATCGGGGGGTTTCGCGAGCAGTACTTC
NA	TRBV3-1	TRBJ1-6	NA	CASSPAGQGNSPLHF	TGTGCCAGCAGCCCAGCCGGACAAGGGAATTCACCCCTCCACTTT
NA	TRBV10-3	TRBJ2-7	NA	CAVSETKGMEQYF	TGTGCCGTCAGTGAAACTAAGGGAATGGAGCAGTACTTC
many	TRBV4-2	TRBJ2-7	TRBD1	CASSQEEGDSSYEQYF	TGTGCCAGCAGCCAGGAAGAGGGGGACAGCTCCTACGAGCAGTACTTC
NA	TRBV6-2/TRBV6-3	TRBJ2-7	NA	CASTSPFGTLAYEQYF	TGTGCCAGCACTTCGCCCTTCGGGACCTTGGCCTACGAGCAGTACTTC
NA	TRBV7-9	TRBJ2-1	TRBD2	CASSKSSLADYNEQFF	TGTGCCAGCAGCAAAAGCTCCCTAGCGGACTACAATGAGCAGTTCTTC
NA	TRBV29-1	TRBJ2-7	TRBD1	CSVLNRGHLYEQYF	TGCAGCGTTTTAAACAGGGGGCATCTCTACGAGCAGTACTTC
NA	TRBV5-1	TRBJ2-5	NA	CASSSWIRGDLQETQYF	TGCGCCAGCAGCAGTTGGATCAGGGGGGACCTACAAGAGACCCAGTACTTC
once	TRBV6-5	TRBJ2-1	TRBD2	CASSSTPGGTSGRAGYNEQFF	TGTGCCAGCAGTTCTACTCCGGGGGGGACTAGCGGGAGGGCCGGATACAATGAGCAGTTCTTC
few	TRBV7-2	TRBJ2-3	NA	CASSLAPGPGQSEQYF	TGTGCCAGCAGCTTAGCTCCGGGACCCGGCCAGAGTGAGCAGTATTTT
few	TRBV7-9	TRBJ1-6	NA	CASSPDNSPLHF	TGTGCCAGCAGCCCCGATAATTCACCCCTCCACTTT
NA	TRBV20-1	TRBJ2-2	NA	CSARGAEGTNTGELFF	TGCAGTGCTAGGGGGGCTGAGGGTACGAACACCGGGGAGCTGTTTTTT
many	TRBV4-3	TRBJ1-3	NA	CASSQDLPAFDGNTIYF	TGCGCCAGCAGCCAAGATTTGCCTGCATTTGACGGAAACACCATATATTTT
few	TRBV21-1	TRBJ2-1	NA	CASSKVQRYNEQFF	TGTGCCAGCAGCAAAGTTCAAAGATACAATGAGCAGTTCTTC
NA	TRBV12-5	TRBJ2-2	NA	CASGLVLTETTGELFF	TGTGCTAGTGGTTTGGTACTGACAGAAACTACCGGGGAGCTGTTTTTT
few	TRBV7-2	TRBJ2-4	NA	CASSPSGVLAKNIQYF	TGTGCCAGCAGCCCAAGTGGGGTATTAGCCAAAAACATTCAGTACTTC
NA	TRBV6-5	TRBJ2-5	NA	CASSYSSPGETQYF	TGTGCCAGCAGTTACTCTTCGCCTGGGGAGACCCAGTACTTC
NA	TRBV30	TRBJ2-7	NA	CAWADSSYEQYF	TGTGCCTGGGCGGACAGCTCCTACGAGCAGTACTTC
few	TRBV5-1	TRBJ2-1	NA	CASSTGQLAPPYNEQFF	TGCGCCAGCAGCACCGGACAGTTAGCTCCACCGTACAATGAGCAGTTCTTC
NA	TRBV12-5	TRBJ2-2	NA	CASGLILGADIGELFF	TGTGCTAGTGGTTTGATCTTGGGCGCCGATATCGGGGAGCTGTTTTTT
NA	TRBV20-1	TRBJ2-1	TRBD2	CSASPLAYNEQFF	TGCAGTGCTAGTCCACTAGCGTACAATGAGCAGTTCTTC
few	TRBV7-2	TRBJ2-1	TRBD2	CASTTRGVAYNEQFF	TGTGCCAGCACCACGCGGGGGGTCGCTTACAATGAGCAGTTCTTC
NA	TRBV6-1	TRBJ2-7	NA	CASSERGFGTPTYEQYF	TGTGCCAGCAGTGAAAGGGGATTTGGGACACCTACCTACGAGCAGTACTTC
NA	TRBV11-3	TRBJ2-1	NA	CASSPPGAPTGKQFF	TGTGCCAGCAGCCCCCCAGGGGCGCCCACGGGGAAGCAGTTCTTC
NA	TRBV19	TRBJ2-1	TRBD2	CASSRTSGGEWQFF	TGTGCCAGTTCCCGGACTAGCGGGGGGGAATGGCAGTTCTTC
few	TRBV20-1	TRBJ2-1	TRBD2	CSARDRQRGGAEQFF	TGCAGTGCTAGAGATAGGCAGCGGGGGGGCGCTGAGCAGTTCTTC
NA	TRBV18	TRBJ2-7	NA	CASSPKGTPSYEQYF	TGTGCCAGCTCACCCAAAGGGACACCGTCCTACGAGCAGTACTTC